This T cell receptor (beta chain) came from a study of identical twins. This clonotype was recorded many times. One entry per CDR3 protein, called by TCRdb with MiXCR from the 5' RACE reads. The data show about 690,000 distinct CDR3 sequences, around 6% seen once. The CDR3 length is 13 residues. Germline values: CDR1 ENHRY, CDR2 SYGVKD. The V end lost 3 bases, the J end lost 14 bases, and 18 bases lay between the germline ends. The rearrangement joins TRBV10-3 to TRBJ2-3, with D unclear. Sequenced: naive T cells sorted from blood. The clonotype was recovered from a man aged 18 to 29 in good health. The CDR3 coding sequence is TGTGCCATCAGTGATCGTCTCGATCGAACTGGGTATTTT. This sequence encodes CAISDRLDRTGYF.